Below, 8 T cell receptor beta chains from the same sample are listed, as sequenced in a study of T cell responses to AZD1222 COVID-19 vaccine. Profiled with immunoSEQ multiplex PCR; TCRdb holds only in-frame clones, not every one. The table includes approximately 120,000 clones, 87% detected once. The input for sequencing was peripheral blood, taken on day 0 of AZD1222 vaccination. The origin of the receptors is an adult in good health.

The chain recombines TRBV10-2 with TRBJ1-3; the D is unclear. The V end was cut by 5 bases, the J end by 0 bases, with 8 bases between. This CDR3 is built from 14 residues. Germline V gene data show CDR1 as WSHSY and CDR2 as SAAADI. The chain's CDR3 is CASSLRSSGNTIYF. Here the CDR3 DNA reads TGCGCCAGCAGTCTTAGGAGCTCTGGAAACACCATATATTTT.

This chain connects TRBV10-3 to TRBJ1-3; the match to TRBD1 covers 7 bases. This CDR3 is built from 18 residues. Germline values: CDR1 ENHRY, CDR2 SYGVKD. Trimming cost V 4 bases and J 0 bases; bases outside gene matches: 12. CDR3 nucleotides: TGTGCCATCAGTGTCGGACAGGCCTTTGGAGGCTCTGGAAACACCATATATTTT. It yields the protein CAISVGQAFGGSGNTIYF.

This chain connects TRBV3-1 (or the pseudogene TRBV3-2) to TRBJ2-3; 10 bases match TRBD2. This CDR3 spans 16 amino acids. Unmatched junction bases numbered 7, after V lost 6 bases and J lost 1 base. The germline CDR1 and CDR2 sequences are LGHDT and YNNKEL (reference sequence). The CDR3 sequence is CASSPSSGGRTDTQYF. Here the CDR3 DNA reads TGTGCCAGCAGTCCAAGTAGCGGGGGGCGCACAGATACGCAGTATTTT.

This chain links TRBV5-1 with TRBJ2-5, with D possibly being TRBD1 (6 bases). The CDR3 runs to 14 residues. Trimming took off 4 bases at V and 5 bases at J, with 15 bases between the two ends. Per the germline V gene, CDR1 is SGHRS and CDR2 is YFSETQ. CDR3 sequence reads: CASSPRGFGETQYF. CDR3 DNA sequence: TGCGCCAGCAGCCCGAGGGGGTTCGGTGAGACCCAGTACTTC.

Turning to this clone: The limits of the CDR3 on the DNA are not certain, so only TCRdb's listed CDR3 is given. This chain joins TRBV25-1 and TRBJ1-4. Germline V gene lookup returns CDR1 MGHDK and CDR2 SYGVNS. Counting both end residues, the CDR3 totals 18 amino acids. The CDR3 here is CARTESRDYCFLAGELFF.

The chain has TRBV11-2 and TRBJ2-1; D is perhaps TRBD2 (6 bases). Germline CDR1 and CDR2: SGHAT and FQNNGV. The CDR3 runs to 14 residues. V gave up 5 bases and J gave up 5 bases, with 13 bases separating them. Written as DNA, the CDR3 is TGTGCCAGCAGCCGTGGGACTGAGAACAATGAGCAGTTCTTC. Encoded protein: CASSRGTENNEQFF.

Here the CDR3 DNA reads TGTGCCAGCAGTTGGACAGCTAACTATGGCTACACCTTC. It is translated as CASSWTANYGYTF. J is TRBJ1-2 and V is TRBV6-2 or TRBV6-3; possibly TRBD1 for D (6 bases). The V gene's germline CDR1 is MNHEY and CDR2 SVGEGT. The CDR3 contains 13 residues. The V and J ends lost 4 bases and 0 bases respectively, with 6 bases between them.

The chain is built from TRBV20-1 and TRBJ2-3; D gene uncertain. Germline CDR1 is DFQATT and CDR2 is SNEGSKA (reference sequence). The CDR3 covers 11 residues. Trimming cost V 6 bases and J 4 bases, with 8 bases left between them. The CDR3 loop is CSAEKADTQYF. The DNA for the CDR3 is TGCAGTGCCGAAAAGGCAGATACGCAGTATTTT.